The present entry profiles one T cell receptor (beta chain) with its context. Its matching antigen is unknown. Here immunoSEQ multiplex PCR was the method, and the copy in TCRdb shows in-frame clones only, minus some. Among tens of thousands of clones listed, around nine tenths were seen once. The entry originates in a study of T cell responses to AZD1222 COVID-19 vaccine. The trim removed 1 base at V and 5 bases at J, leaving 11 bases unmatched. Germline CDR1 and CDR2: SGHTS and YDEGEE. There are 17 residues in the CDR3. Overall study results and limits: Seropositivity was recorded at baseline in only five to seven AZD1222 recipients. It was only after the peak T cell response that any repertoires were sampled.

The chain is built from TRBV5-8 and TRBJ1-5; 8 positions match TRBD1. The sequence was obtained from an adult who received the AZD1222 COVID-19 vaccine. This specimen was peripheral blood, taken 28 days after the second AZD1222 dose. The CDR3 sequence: CASSLFLGQAQYQPQHF. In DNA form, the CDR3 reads TGTGCCAGCAGCTTGTTCTTGGGACAGGCGCAGTATCAGCCCCAGCATTTT.